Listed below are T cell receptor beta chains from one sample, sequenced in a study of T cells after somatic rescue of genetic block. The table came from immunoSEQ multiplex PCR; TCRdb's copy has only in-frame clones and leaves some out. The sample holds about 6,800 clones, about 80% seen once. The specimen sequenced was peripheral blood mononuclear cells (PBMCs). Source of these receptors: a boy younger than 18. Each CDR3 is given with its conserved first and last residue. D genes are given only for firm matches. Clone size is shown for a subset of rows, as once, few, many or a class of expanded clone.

CDR3: CASSRELNTEAFF
DNA: TGTGCCAGCAGCAGGGAGCTGAACACTGAAGCTTTCTTT
size: NA
D: NA
J: TRBJ1-1
V: TRBV7-7

CDR3: CASSIQGLTDTQYF
DNA: TGTGCCAGCAGTATACAGGGGTTGACAGATACGCAGTATTTT
size: NA
D: TRBD1
J: TRBJ2-3
V: TRBV25-1

CDR3: CASRGHGAGDGYTF
DNA: TGTGCGAGCAGAGGCCACGGGGCGGGGGATGGCTACACCTTC
size: NA
D: NA
J: TRBJ1-2
V: TRBV9

CDR3: CATSQDLANQPQHF
DNA: TGTGCCACCAGCCAAGATTTGGCTAATCAGCCCCAGCATTTT
size: NA
D: NA
J: TRBJ1-5
V: TRBV15

CDR3: CASSLEGAYGYTF
DNA: TGTGCCAGCAGCTTAGAAGGGGCGTATGGCTACACCTTC
size: once
D: NA
J: TRBJ1-2
V: TRBV7-2

CDR3: CASSPTSGGSEGGTQYF
DNA: TGTGCCAGCAGTCCTACTAGCGGGGGGAGTGAGGGAGGTACGCAGTATTTT
size: few
D: TRBD2
J: TRBJ2-3
V: TRBV2

CDR3: CASTRLGSTENTIYF
DNA: TGTGCCAGCACCCGTCTGGGGTCTACTGAAAACACCATATATTTT
size: NA
D: NA
J: TRBJ1-3
V: TRBV5-6

CDR3: CASSGRDTEAFF
DNA: TGTGCCAGCAGTGGCAGGGACACTGAAGCTTTCTTT
size: NA
D: NA
J: TRBJ1-1
V: TRBV9

CDR3: CATRDVPDGNTIYF
DNA: TGTGCCACCCGGGACGTTCCCGATGGAAACACCATATATTTT
size: NA
D: NA
J: TRBJ1-3
V: TRBV6-6

CDR3: CASGSRELFF
DNA: TGTGCCAGCGGATCCAGGGAGCTGTTTTTT
size: NA
D: NA
J: TRBJ2-2
V: TRBV21-1

CDR3: CASSLEGAAGPNEQFF
DNA: TGTGCCAGCAGCTTAGAAGGGGCGGCCGGGCCTAATGAGCAGTTCTTC
size: NA
D: NA
J: TRBJ2-1
V: TRBV7-8

CDR3: CSVGDRGPFQPYGYTF
DNA: TGCAGCGTTGGGGACAGGGGGCCTTTCCAACCGTATGGCTACACCTTC
size: NA
D: TRBD1
J: TRBJ1-2
V: TRBV29-1

CDR3: CASGLPRGWGNTEAFF
DNA: TGTGCTAGTGGCCTCCCCAGGGGATGGGGGAACACTGAAGCTTTCTTT
size: once
D: NA
J: TRBJ1-1
V: TRBV12-5

CDR3: CASAPLGGQGFSGANVLTF
DNA: TGTGCCAGCGCCCCGCTGGGGGGACAGGGTTTTTCAGGGGCCAACGTCCTGACTTTC
size: NA
D: TRBD1
J: TRBJ2-6
V: TRBV9

CDR3: CASSLAGTTNTEAFF
DNA: TGCGCCAGCAGCTTGGCGGGGACCACGAACACTGAAGCTTTCTTT
size: NA
D: NA
J: TRBJ1-1
V: TRBV5-1

CDR3: CASSRTSGSSYEQYF
DNA: TGCGCCAGCAGTAGGACTAGCGGGAGCTCCTACGAGCAGTACTTC
size: NA
D: TRBD2
J: TRBJ2-7
V: TRBV4-3

CDR3: CASSYNGNEQYF
DNA: TGCGCCAGCAGCTATAACGGGAACGAGCAGTACTTC
size: NA
D: NA
J: TRBJ2-7
V: TRBV4-1

CDR3: CASSQEGYRGPVETQYF
DNA: TGTGCCAGCAGCCAAGAAGGATACCGGGGGCCCGTGGAGACCCAGTACTTC
size: NA
D: NA
J: TRBJ2-5
V: TRBV4-2

CDR3: CAVGAGSGYTF
DNA: TGTGCAGTCGGGGCAGGGAGCGGCTACACCTTC
size: NA
D: NA
J: TRBJ1-2
V: TRBV7-9

CDR3: CASSFGQVNTEAFF
DNA: TGTGCCAGCAGCTTCGGACAGGTGAACACTGAAGCTTTCTTT
size: few
D: TRBD1
J: TRBJ1-1
V: TRBV7-9

CDR3: CASTTGHHEQYF
DNA: TGTGCCAGCACCACCGGACACCACGAGCAGTACTTC
size: NA
D: NA
J: TRBJ2-7
V: TRBV2

CDR3: CASSSIDLAGRGTGELFF
DNA: TGTGCCAGCAGTTCGATCGACCTAGCGGGACGTGGCACCGGGGAGCTGTTTTTT
size: once
D: TRBD2
J: TRBJ2-2
V: TRBV28

CDR3: CASSPELGNTEAFF
DNA: TGTGCCAGCTCACCAGAATTGGGGAACACTGAAGCTTTCTTT
size: NA
D: NA
J: TRBJ1-1
V: TRBV18

CDR3: CASSRPNTGELFF
DNA: TGCGCCAGCAGCCGACCGAACACCGGGGAGCTGTTTTTT
size: NA
D: NA
J: TRBJ2-2
V: TRBV5-1